Listed here are 22 T cell receptor beta chains from one sample, sequenced in a study of cytomegalovirus exposure and HLA in healthy donors. Both 60 Vbeta primers and 13 Jbeta primers went into the PCR. Sequencing used immunoSEQ multiplex PCR; TCRdb keeps in-frame clones, though not all of them. The top ten hold 1.1% of the sample, which has some 190,000 clones, over 60% seen once. Material for sequencing was PBMCs. Receptors originate from a middle-aged woman in good health and CMV-seronegative.

The chain is built from TRBV7-2 and TRBJ2-1; TRBD2 is a possible D gene (6 bases). The CDR3 is 15 amino acids. The germline V gene encodes CDR1 SGHTA and CDR2 FQGNSA. V lost 2 bases to trimming and J lost 6 bases, with 14 bases between them. In DNA, the CDR3 is TGTGCCAGCAGCTTAAATGGAGGGCCCTCCAATGAGCAGTTCTTC. This codes for CASSLNGGPSNEQFF.

V usage is TRBV7-9 and J usage is TRBJ2-3, with 9 bases lining up with TRBD1. This CDR3 is built from 15 residues. Per the germline V gene, CDR1 is SEHNR and CDR2 is FQNEAQ (reference sequence). The trim removed 2 bases at V and 4 bases at J, leaving 4 bases unmatched. The CDR3 protein is CASSLIRTGADTQYF. For the CDR3, the DNA is TGTGCCAGCAGCTTAATCCGGACAGGGGCAGATACGCAGTATTTT.

The chain uses TRBV19 and TRBJ1-4; the D gene is possibly TRBD1 (5 bases). Germline-derived CDR1 and CDR2 are LNHDA and SQIVND (reference sequence). The CDR3 spans 16 residues. V was pared by 5 bases and J by 0 bases, with 13 bases between. In DNA, the CDR3 is TGTGCCAGTAGTGGGATAGACAGAACAACTAATGAAAAACTGTTTTTT. Protein: CASSGIDRTTNEKLFF.

V gene TRBV12-5 combines with J gene TRBJ1-1; D gene ambiguous. Germline V gene sequence: CDR1 LGHNT, CDR2 FRNRAP. This CDR3 has 10 residues. V was pared by 7 bases and J by 7 bases, with 7 bases between. In DNA, the CDR3 is TGTGCTAGTGCCCGCTATGAAGCTTTCTTT. This gives the protein CASARYEAFF.

The chain carries TRBV7-2 and TRBJ2-5, with D possibly being TRBD2 (6 bases). V was pared by 4 bases and J by 1 base, with 13 bases between. The CDR3 has 15 residues. Per the germline V gene, CDR1 is SGHTA and CDR2 is FQGNSA. The CDR3: CASSYQSGLQETQYF. As DNA, the CDR3 is TGTGCCAGCAGCTATCAGAGCGGGCTCCAAGAGACCCAGTACTTC. The full variable domain, its missing parts supplied by reference TRBV7-2 and TRBJ2-5, is GAGVSQSPSNKVTEKGKDVELRCDPISGHTALYWYRQSLGQGLEFLIYFQGNSAPDKSGLPSDRFSAERTGGSVSTLTIQRTQQEDSAVYLCASSYQSGLQETQYFGPGTRLLVL.

This sequence joins TRBV11-3 and TRBJ2-1, with D possibly TRBD1 on 5 matching bases. This CDR3 comprises 15 residues. CDR1 and CDR2 (germline): SGHNT, YENEEA. Trimming removed 8 bases at V and 15 bases at J, with 29 bases between. Here the CDR3 DNA reads TGTGCCAGCGAACTCACAGGCATCGACCACGATAGCCGGTTCTTC. It translates to CASELTGIDHDSRFF.

The chain recombines TRBV6-1 with TRBJ1-6; TRBD1 agrees at 7 bases. There are 15 residues in the CDR3. V gave up 4 bases and J gave up 8 bases; unmatched junction bases: 8. Per germline, CDR1 MNHNS and CDR2 SASEGT. The CDR3 coding sequence is TGTGCCAGCAGTGTAGAGGTACAGGGGTATTCACCCCTCCACTTT. It encodes CASSVEVQGYSPLHF.

The chain is built from TRBV14 and TRBJ1-1; D perhaps matches TRBD1 (5 bases). The CDR3 is 15 amino acids. CDR1 is SGHDN, CDR2 FVKESK, per germline. The germline V and J ends were trimmed by 0 bases and 4 bases, with 12 bases remaining between them. CDR3 sequence reads: CASSQEKYQGTEAFF. DNA for the CDR3: TGTGCCAGCAGCCAAGAGAAGTATCAGGGCACTGAAGCTTTCTTT.

The chain couples TRBV7-8 to TRBJ2-1; 12 bases are a match to TRBD1. The CDR3 runs 16 residues. The V gene end was trimmed by 3 bases and the J gene end by 5 bases; junction bases not matched to a gene: 5. Germline V gene sequence: CDR1 SGHVS, CDR2 FQNEAQ. The chain's CDR3 is CASSFSGQGAHNEQFF. CDR3 DNA: TGTGCCAGCAGCTTCTCGGGACAGGGGGCTCACAATGAGCAGTTCTTC.

This rearrangement joins TRBV5-1 to TRBJ2-1; the D gene is possibly TRBD2 (5 bases). Germline V lookup: CDR1 SGHRS, CDR2 YFSETQ. This CDR3 has 15 residues. With 2 bases removed from V and 1 base from J, the gap between germline ends came to 10 bases. CDR3 in amino acids: CASSLGSISYNEQFF. CDR3 sequence (DNA): TGCGCCAGCAGCTTAGGGAGTATTTCCTACAATGAGCAGTTCTTC.

This clone was picked up one time. This chain links TRBV6-1 with TRBJ1-1; 7 bases match TRBD1. The J segment lost 4 bases and the V segment lost 5 bases, leaving 7 bases of the junction unmatched. The germline V gene has CDR1 MNHNS and CDR2 SASEGT. CDR3 length equals 14 residues. The CDR3 bases are TGTGCCAGCAGTACGACAGGGAGGCCCACTGAAGCTTTCTTT. Amino acid sequence: CASSTTGRPTEAFF.

The V call is TRBV2, the J call TRBJ1-2; 11 bases are a match to TRBD1. V shed 6 bases and J 4 bases; nucleotides not matched to a gene: 4. The germline gives CDR1 SNHLY, CDR2 FYNNEI. This CDR3 spans 14 amino acids. CDR3 residues: CASSPGTGGYGYTF. Written as DNA, the CDR3 is TGTGCCAGCAGCCCCGGGACAGGGGGCTATGGCTACACCTTC.

The CDR3 DNA sequence: TGCGCCAGCAGCCCTGGACAGGGGTGGAACACTGAAGCTTTCTTT. Protein: CASSPGQGWNTEAFF. The chain is built from TRBV5-1 and TRBJ1-1, with 9 bases that match TRBD1. The CDR3 spans 15 residues. CDR1 SGHRS and CDR2 YFSETQ come from the germline V gene. Losses at the gene ends were 4 bases for V and 1 base for J; bases not matched to a gene: 5. Full variable domain (remainder filled in from reference TRBV5-1 and TRBJ1-1): KAGVTQTPRYLIKTRGQQVTLSCSPISGHRSVSWYQQTPGQGLQFLFEYFSETQRNKGNFPGRFSGRQFSNSRSEMNVSTLELGDSALYLCASSPGQGWNTEAFFGQGTRLTVV.

This chain links TRBV19 with TRBJ2-5; perhaps TRBD1 as D (6 bases). CDR1 is LNHDA and CDR2 is SQIVND in the germline V gene (reference sequence). This CDR3 is built from 15 residues. Deletions cut 5 bases from V and 2 bases from J, with 15 bases between. CDR3 nucleotide sequence: TGTGCCAGTAGTTCCTTGACAGGTTATCAAGAGACCCAGTACTTC. It specifies CASSSLTGYQETQYF.

The chain has TRBV5-6 and TRBJ2-7; D not certain. The CDR3 is 11 amino acids. Germline-derived CDR1 and CDR2 are SGHDT and YYEEEE. V shed 3 bases and J shed 2 bases, with 3 bases lying between them. The CDR3: CASSSTYEQYF. DNA for the CDR3: TGTGCCAGCAGCTCCACCTACGAGCAGTACTTC.

The chain has TRBV5-4 and TRBJ2-2; 7 positions agree with TRBD2. After removal of 4 bases from V and 5 bases from J, the junction contained 8 bases not matched to a gene. Germline CDR1 is SGHNT and CDR2 is YYREEE (reference sequence). The CDR3 has 15 amino acids. DNA of the CDR3: TGTGCCAGCAGCCCGGGGAGGGCGGGGACCGGGGAGCTGTTTTTT. Its translation: CASSPGRAGTGELFF.

The chain has TRBV7-3 and TRBJ2-1; unclear D gene. From germline, CDR1 is SGHTA and CDR2 FQGTGA. CDR3 length: 15 residues. With 5 bases removed from V and 1 base from J, the gap between germline ends came to 12 bases. The CDR3 sequence: CASSRIADSYNEQFF. CDR3 coding DNA: TGTGCCAGCAGCCGAATAGCTGATTCCTACAATGAGCAGTTCTTC.

The chain has TRBV2 and TRBJ1-6; 11 bases are a match to TRBD1. The V gene end was trimmed by 7 bases and the J gene end by 7 bases; junction bases not matched to a gene: 3. CDR3 length: 14 amino acids. CDR1 is SNHLY and CDR2 is FYNNEI in the germline V gene. CDR3 region: CASTGTGGNSPLHF. Here the CDR3 DNA reads TGTGCCAGCACTGGGACAGGGGGGAATTCACCCCTCCACTTT.

The chain joins TRBV2 to TRBJ2-7, with 8 bases that match TRBD1. Germline CDR1 and CDR2: SNHLY and FYNNEI. Germline trimming cut 6 bases from V and 5 bases from J; bases unmatched to any gene: 3. The CDR3 contains 12 residues. DNA for the CDR3: TGTGCCAGCAGAAGACAGGGGCACGAGCAGTACTTC. Its protein is CASRRQGHEQYF.

This chain joins TRBV5-8 and TRBJ1-5; 7 bases are shared with TRBD1. The CDR3 length is 14 residues. Trimming at V came to 2 bases and at J to 5 bases, leaving 4 bases not matched to a gene. Germline V gene lookup returns CDR1 SGHTS and CDR2 YDEGEE. This CDR3 is CASSFRDRYQPQHF. The CDR3 nucleotides are TGTGCCAGCAGCTTCAGGGACAGATATCAGCCCCAGCATTTT.

With regard to this clone: An end of the junction differs from the germline gene, which may be a read error. The chain has TRBV7-9 and TRBJ2-1; D is perhaps TRBD1 (6 bases). Germline V gene sequence: CDR1 SEHNR, CDR2 FQNEAQ (reference sequence). The CDR3 length is 11 residues. The CDR3 spells CSSSLVDSRVF. The CDR3 DNA reads TGTTCCAGCAGCTTAGTGGACAGCAGGGTCTTC.

V is TRBV9 and J is TRBJ1-2, with a tentative D call TRBD1 (6 bases). The CDR3 sequence is 16 residues long. Trimming shortened V by 4 bases and J by 0 bases, and 16 bases separated the two germline ends. Germline values: CDR1 SGDLS, CDR2 YYNGEE. CDR3 sequence reads: CASSPVGAQANYGYTF. The CDR3 bases are TGTGCCAGCAGCCCAGTGGGGGCCCAGGCTAACTATGGCTACACCTTC.